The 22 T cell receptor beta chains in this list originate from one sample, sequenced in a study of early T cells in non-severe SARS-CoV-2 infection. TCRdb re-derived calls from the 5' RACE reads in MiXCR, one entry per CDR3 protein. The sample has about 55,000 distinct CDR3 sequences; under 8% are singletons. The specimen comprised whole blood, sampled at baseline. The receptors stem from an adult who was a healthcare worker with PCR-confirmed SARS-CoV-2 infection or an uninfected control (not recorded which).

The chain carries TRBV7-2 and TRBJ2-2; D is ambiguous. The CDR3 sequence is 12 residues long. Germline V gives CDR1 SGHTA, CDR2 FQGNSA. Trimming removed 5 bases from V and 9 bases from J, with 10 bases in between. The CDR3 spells CASSKKVRELFF. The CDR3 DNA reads TGTGCCAGCAGCAAGAAAGTCAGGGAGCTGTTTTTT.

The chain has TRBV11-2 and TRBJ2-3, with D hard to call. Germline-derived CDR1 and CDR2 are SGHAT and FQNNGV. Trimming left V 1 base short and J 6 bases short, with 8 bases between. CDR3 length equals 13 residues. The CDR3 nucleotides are TGTGCCAGCAGCTTAGTCTTGAGCGATACGCAGTATTTT. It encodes CASSLVLSDTQYF.

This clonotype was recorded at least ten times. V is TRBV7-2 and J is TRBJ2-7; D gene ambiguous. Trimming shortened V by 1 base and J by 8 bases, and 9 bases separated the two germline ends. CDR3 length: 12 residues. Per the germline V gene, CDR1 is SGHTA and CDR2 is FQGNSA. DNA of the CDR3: TGTGCCAGCAGCTTAGTTGGGCCCCAGCAGTACTTC. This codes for CASSLVGPQQYF.

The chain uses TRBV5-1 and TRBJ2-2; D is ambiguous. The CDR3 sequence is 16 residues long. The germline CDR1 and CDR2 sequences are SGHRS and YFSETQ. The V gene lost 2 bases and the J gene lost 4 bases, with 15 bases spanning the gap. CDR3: CASSLVSGGGTGELFF. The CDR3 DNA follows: TGCGCCAGCAGCTTAGTGTCCGGCGGCGGCACCGGGGAGCTGTTTTTT.

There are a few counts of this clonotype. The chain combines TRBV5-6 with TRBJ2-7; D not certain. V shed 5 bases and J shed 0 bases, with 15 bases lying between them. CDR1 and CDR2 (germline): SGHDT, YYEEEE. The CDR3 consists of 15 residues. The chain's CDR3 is CASSWLGPRSYEQYF. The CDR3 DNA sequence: TGTGCCAGCAGTTGGCTTGGCCCACGCTCCTACGAGCAGTACTTC. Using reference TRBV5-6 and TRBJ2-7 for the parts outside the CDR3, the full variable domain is DAGVTQSPTHLIKTRGQQVTLRCSPKSGHDTVSWYQQALGQGPQFIFQYYEEEERQRGNFPDRFSGHQFPNYSSELNVNALLLGDSALYLCASSWLGPRSYEQYFGPGTRLTVT.

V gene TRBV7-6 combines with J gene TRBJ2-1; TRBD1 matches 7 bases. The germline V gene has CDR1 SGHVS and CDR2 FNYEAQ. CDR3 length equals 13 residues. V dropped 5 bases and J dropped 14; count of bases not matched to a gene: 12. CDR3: CASSLETTGHKFF. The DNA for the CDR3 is TGTGCCAGCAGCCTAGAAACGACAGGGCACAAGTTCTTC.

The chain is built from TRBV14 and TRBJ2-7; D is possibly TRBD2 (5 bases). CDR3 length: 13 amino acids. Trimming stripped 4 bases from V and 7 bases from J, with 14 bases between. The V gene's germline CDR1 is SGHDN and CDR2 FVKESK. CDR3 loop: CASSPARRWEQYF. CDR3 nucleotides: TGTGCCAGCAGCCCCGCCCGGAGGTGGGAGCAGTACTTC.

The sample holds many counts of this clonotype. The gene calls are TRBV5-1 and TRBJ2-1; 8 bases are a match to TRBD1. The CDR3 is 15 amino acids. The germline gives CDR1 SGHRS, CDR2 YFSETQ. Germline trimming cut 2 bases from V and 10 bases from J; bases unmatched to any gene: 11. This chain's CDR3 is CASSLIGTGQDEQFF. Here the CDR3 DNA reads TGCGCCAGCAGCTTAATAGGGACAGGACAGGACGAGCAGTTCTTC.

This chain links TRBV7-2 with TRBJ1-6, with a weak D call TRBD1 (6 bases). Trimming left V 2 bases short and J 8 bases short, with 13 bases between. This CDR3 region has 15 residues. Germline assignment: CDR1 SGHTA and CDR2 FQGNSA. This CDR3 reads CASSLSHGQYSPLHF. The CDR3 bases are TGTGCCAGCAGCTTATCCCATGGACAGTATTCACCCCTCCACTTT.

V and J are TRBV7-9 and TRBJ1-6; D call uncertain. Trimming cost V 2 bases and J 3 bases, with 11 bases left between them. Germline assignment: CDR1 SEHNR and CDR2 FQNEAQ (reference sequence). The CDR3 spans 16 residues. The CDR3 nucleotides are TGTGCCAGCAGCTTACTCTGGACGGACTATAATTCACCCCTCCACTTT. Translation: CASSLLWTDYNSPLHF.

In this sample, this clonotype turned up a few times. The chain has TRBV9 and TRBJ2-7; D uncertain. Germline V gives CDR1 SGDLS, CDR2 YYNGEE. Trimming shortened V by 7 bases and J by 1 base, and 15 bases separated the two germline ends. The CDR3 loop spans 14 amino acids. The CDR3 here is CASGVGDSSYEQYF. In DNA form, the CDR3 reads TGTGCCAGCGGAGTTGGAGACTCATCCTACGAGCAGTACTTC.

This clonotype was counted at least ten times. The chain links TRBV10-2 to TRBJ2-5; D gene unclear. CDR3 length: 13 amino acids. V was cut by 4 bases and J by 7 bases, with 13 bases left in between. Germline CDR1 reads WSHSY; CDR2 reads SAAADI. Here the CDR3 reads CASSVDKLGTQYF. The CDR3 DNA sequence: TGCGCCAGCAGTGTTGACAAACTGGGGACCCAGTACTTC.

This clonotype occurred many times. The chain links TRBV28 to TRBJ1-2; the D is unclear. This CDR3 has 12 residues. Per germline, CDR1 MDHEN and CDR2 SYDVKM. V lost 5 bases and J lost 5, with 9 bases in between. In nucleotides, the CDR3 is TGTGCCAGCAGTCTCGACTCGTATGGCTACACCTTC. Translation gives CASSLDSYGYTF.

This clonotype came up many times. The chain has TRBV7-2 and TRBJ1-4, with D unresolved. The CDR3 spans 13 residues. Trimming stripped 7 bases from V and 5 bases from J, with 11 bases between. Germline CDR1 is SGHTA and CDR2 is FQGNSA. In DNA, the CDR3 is TGTGCCAGCACCTGGGGATCCAATGAAAAACTGTTTTTT. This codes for CASTWGSNEKLFF.

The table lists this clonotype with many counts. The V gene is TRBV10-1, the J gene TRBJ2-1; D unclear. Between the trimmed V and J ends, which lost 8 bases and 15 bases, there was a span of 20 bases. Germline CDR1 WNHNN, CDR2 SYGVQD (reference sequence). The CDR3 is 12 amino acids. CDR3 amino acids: CASRKTPQVTFF. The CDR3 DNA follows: TGCGCCAGCCGCAAGACCCCGCAGGTTACGTTCTTC.

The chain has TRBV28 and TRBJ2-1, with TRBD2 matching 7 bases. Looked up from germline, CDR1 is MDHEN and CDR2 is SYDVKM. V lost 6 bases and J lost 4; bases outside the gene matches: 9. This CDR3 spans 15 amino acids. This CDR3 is CASRAPWGGYNEQFF. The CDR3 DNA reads TGTGCCAGCAGAGCCCCCTGGGGGGGATACAATGAGCAGTTCTTC.

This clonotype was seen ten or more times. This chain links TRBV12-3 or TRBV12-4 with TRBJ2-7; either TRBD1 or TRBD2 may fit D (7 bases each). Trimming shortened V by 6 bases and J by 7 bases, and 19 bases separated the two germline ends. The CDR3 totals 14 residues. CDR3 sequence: CASSLAEGAEEQYF. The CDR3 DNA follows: TGTGCCAGCAGCCTAGCGGAGGGGGCGGAAGAGCAGTACTTC.

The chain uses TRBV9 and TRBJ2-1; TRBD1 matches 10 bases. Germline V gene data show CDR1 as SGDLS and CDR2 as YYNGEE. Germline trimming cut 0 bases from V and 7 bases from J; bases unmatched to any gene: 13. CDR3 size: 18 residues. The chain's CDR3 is CASSVGPLDRGPLNEQFF. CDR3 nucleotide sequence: TGTGCCAGCAGCGTAGGACCCCTCGACAGGGGGCCCCTTAATGAGCAGTTCTTC. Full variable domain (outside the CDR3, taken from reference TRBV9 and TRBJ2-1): DSGVTQTPKHLITATGQRVTLRCSPRSGDLSVYWYQQSLDQGLQFLIQYYNGEERAKGNILERFSAQQFPDLHSELNLSSLELGDSALYFCASSVGPLDRGPLNEQFFGPGTRLTVL.

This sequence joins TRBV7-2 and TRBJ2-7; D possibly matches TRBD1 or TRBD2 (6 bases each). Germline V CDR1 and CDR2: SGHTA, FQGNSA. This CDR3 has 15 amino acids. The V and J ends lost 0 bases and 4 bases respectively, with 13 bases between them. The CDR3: CASSLAPRGPYEQYF. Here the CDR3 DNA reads TGTGCCAGCAGCTTAGCGCCACGGGGGCCATACGAGCAGTACTTC.

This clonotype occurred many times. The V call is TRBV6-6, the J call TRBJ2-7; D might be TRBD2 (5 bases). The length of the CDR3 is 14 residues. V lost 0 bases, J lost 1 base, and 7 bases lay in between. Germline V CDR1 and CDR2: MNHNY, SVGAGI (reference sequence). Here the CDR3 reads CASSYSGISYEQYF. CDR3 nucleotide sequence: TGTGCCAGCAGTTACTCCGGGATTTCCTACGAGCAGTACTTC.

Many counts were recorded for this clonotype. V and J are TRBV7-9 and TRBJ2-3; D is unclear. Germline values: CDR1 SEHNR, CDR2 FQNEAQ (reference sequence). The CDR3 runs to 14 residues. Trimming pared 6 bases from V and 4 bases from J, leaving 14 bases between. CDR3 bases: TGTGCCAGCAGTTCAGTTGGGGTTGCAGATACGCAGTATTTT. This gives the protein CASSSVGVADTQYF. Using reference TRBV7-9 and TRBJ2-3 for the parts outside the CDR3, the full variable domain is DTGVSQNPRHKITKRGQNVTFRCDPISEHNRLYWYRQTLGQGPEFLTYFQNEAQLEKSRLLSDRFSAERPKGSFSTLEIQRTEQGDSAMYLCASSSVGVADTQYFGPGTRLTVL.

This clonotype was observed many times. The CDR3 coding sequence is TGCGCCAGCAGCCGAGTTTGGAACACTGAAGCTTTCTTT. It yields the protein CASSRVWNTEAFF. The V call is TRBV4-3, the J call TRBJ1-1; D unclear. The V and J ends lost 4 bases and 1 base respectively, with 7 bases between them. This CDR3 has 13 amino acids. CDR1 and CDR2 (germline): LGHNA, YSLEER.